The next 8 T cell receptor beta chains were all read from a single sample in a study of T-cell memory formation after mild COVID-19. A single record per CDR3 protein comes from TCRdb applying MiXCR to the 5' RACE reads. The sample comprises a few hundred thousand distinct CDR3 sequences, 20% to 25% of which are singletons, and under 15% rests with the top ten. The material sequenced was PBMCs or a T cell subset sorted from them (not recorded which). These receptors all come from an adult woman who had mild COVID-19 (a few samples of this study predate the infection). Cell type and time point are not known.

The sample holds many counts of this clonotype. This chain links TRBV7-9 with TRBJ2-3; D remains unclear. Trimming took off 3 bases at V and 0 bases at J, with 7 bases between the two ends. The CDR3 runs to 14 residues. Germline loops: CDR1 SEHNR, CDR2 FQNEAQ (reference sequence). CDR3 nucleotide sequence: TGTGCCAGCAGCTTGGGGTATAGCACAGATACGCAGTATTTT. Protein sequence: CASSLGYSTDTQYF.

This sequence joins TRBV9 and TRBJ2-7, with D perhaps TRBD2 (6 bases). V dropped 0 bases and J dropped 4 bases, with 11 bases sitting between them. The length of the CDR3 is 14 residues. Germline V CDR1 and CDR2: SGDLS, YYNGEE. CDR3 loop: CASSVEGLQYEQYF. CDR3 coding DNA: TGTGCCAGCAGCGTAGAGGGACTCCAATACGAGCAGTACTTC.

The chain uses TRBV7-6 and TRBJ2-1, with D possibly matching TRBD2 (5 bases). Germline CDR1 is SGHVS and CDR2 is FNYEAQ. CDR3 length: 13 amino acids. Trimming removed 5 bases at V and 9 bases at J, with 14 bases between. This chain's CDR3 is CASSLESGFEQFF. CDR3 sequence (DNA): TGTGCCAGCAGCCTGGAGTCGGGGTTTGAGCAGTTCTTC.

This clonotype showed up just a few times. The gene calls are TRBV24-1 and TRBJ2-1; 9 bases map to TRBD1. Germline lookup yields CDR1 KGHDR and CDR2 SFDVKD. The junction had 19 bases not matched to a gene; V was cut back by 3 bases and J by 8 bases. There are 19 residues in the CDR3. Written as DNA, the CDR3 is TGTGCCACCAGTGATGTCCCGGGACAGGGTCGGGGACCCCCCGATGAGCAGTTCTTC. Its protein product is CATSDVPGQGRGPPDEQFF.

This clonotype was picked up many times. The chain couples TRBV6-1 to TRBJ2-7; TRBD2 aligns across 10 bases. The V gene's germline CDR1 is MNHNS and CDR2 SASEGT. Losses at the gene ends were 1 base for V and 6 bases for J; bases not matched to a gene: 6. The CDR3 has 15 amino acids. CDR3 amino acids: CASSEGILAGREQYF. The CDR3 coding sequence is TGTGCCAGCAGTGAAGGTATACTAGCGGGACGCGAGCAGTACTTC.

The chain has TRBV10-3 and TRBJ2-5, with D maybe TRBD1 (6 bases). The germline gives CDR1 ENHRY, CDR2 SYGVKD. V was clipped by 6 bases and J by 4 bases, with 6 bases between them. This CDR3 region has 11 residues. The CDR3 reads CAISRGETQYF. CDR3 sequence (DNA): TGTGCCATCAGCAGGGGAGAGACCCAGTACTTC.

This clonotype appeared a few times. The CDR3 here is CASSSLAGTSSYNEQFF. The CDR3 bases are TGTGCCAGCAGCAGCTTAGCGGGCACTAGCTCCTACAATGAGCAGTTCTTC. V usage is TRBV7-2 and J usage is TRBJ2-1; TRBD2 agrees at 7 bases. Germline assignment: CDR1 SGHTA and CDR2 FQGNSA. The CDR3 runs to 17 residues. Trimming removed 5 bases from V and 0 bases from J; junction bases left unmatched: 10.

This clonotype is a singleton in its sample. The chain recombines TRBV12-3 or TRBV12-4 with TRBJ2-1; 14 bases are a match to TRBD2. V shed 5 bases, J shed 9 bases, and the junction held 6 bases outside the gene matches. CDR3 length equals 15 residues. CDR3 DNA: TGTGCCAGCAGTACCGGGACTAGCGGGAGATTTGAGCAGTTCTTC. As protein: CASSTGTSGRFEQFF.